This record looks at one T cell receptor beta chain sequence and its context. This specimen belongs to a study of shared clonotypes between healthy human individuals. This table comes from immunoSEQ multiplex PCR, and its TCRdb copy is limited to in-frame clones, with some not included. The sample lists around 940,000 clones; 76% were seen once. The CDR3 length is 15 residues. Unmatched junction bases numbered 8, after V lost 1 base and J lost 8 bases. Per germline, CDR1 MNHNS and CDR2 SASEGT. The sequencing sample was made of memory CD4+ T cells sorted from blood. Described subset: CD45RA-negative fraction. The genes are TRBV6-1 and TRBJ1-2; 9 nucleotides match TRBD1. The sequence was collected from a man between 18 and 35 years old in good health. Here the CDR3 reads CASSEGMGQGVGYTF. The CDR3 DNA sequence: TGTGCCAGCAGTGAAGGAATGGGACAGGGTGTCGGCTACACCTTC.